This entry concerns a single TCR beta chain. What it binds is unknown. The data were taken from a study of T cells expressing NK-cell markers. As for the study in general: Just one sequenced donor of eight was HCMV-seronegative, while seven were seropositive.

Each CDR3 protein gets one entry in TCRdb, which reprocessed the 5' RACE reads and gives no DNA. Its table lists 350,000 to 500,000 distinct CDR3 sequences. General study results and limits: Dominant NKG2C+ clonotype frequencies of roughly 1.0-8% of CD8+ T cells were measured in several donors.

Germline loops: CDR1 ENHRY, CDR2 SYGVKD. The CDR3 runs to 12 residues. The rearrangement uses TRBV10-3 and TRBJ2-7. The sequenced material came from blood T cells: a sorted CD56 or NKG2C T cell subset, CD4+ or CD8+ T cells, or bulk PBMC T cells (not recorded which). This clonotype originated in a woman aged 18 to 75 in good health. CDR3 in amino acids: CAISESRYEQYF.